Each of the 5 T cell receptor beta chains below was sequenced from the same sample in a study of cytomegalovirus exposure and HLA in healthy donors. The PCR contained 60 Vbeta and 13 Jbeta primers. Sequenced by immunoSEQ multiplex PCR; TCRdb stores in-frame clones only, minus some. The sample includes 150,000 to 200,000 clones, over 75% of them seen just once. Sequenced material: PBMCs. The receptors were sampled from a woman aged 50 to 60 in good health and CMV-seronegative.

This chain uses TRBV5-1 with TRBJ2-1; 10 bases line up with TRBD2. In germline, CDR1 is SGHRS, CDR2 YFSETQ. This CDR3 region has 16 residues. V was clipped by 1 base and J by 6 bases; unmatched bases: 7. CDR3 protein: CASSLPSSGSSNEQFF. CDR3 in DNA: TGCGCCAGCAGCTTGCCTTCTAGCGGGAGTAGCAATGAGCAGTTCTTC.

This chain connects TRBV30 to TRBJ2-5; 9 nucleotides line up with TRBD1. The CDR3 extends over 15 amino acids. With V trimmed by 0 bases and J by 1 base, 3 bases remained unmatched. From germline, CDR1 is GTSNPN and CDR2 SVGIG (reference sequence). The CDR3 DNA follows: TGTGCCTGGAGTGTTAAGGGACAGGGCCAAGAGACCCAGTACTTC. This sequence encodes CAWSVKGQGQETQYF.

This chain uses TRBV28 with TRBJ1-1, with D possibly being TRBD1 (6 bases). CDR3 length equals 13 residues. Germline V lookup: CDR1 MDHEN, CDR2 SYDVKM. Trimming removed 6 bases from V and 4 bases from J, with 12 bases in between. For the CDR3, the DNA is TGTGCCAGCAGAACAGGGACCCTCACTGAAGCTTTCTTT. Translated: CASRTGTLTEAFF.

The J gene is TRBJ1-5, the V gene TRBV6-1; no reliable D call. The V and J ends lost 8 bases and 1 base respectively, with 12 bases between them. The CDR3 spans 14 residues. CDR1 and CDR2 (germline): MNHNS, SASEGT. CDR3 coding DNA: TGTGCCAGCCGCCGAGCCTCGAGCAATCAGCCCCAGCATTTT. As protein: CASRRASSNQPQHF.

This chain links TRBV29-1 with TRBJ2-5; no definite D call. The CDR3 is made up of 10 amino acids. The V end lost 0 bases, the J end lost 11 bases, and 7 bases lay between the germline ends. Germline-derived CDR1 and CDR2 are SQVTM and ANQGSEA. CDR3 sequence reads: CSVEDAEQYF. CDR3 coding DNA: TGCAGCGTTGAAGACGCGGAGCAGTACTTC.